This T cell receptor (beta chain) was sequenced during a study of T cells in Graves' hyperthyroidism and ophthalmopathy. For the study at large: Blood from the periphery was taken at initial diagnosis, before any treatment. Overall study results and limits: Blood held most thyroid clonotypes expanded above 0.001 frequency.

About this clonotype itself: As yet, its antigen is unknown.

V was shortened by 5 bases and J by 9 bases, with 26 bases between the two germline ends. Germline lookup yields CDR1 SGHVS and CDR2 FQNEAQ. This CDR3 comprises 17 residues. Absence of ophthalmopathy progression within 18 months defined stable Graves' hyperthyroidism. Amplification targeted TCR beta CDR3 regions from RNA transcripts. During a first-round RT-PCR of the TCR CDR3, the HTBI primer set was used. TCRdb redid the calling of the multiplex PCR reads with MiXCR, one entry per CDR3 protein. The sample consists of around 300,000 distinct CDR3 sequences, over 11% of them appearing once. This TCR was recovered from a woman in her twenties or thirties with Graves' hyperthyroidism. Sequencing used blood. The chain links TRBV7-8 to TRBJ2-1; perhaps TRBD2 as D (6 bases). The CDR3 nucleotides are TGTGCCAGCAGCCTCCGGGTGGGGGGAGTCTCATGGAGTGAGCAGTTCTTC. Residues: CASSLRVGGVSWSEQFF.